The source of this T cell receptor beta chain is a study of blood T cell repertoires in COVID-19. At the level of the study: COVID-19 samples collected from the United States, Italy and Spain covered acute and convalescent phases. The analysed material was cDNA or gDNA that came from T cells, B-cell-depleted T cells, or PBMCs.

As originally analysed: Reference gene primer amplification in the assay estimated nucleated cell counts. This table comes from immunoSEQ multiplex PCR, and its TCRdb copy is limited to in-frame clones, with some not included. The V and J calls and clone size are taken from that table; D and trimming were inferred from the DNA. The sample has approximately 200,000 clones, roughly 80% seen once. Germline V gene data show CDR1 as KGHSH and CDR2 as LQKENI. This CDR3 is built from 16 residues. V lost 0 bases, J lost 0 bases, and 2 bases stayed unmatched. Patients of the Seattle cohort, enrolled during active infection, were followed longitudinally.

The clonotype was recovered from a woman of 80 years or more with COVID-19, enrolled during active disease. This chain connects TRBV18 to TRBJ2-4; 7 bases match TRBD1. Source material: peripheral blood. The CDR3 reads CASSPPGTAAKNIQYF. The DNA of the CDR3 is TGTGCCAGCTCACCACCAGGGACAGCAGCCAAAAACATTCAGTACTTC.